The 27 T cell receptor beta chains below come from one sample, sequenced in a study of early stage breast cancer tumors. Some clones are missing from TCRdb's copy, which holds only in-frame ones; the method was immunoSEQ multiplex PCR. The sample carries about 72,000 clones, 70% to 85% recorded once. Sequences were obtained from blood. These receptors came from a person between 55 and 70 years old with breast cancer.

J is TRBJ2-1 and V is TRBV6-4, with 8 bases identical to TRBD2. The CDR3 spans 14 residues. Per germline, CDR1 MRHNA and CDR2 SNTAGT. J was trimmed by 8 bases and V by 5 bases; bases with no gene match: 8. Here the CDR3 DNA reads TGTGCCAGCAGTCGGAGCGGGAGCAGCGATGAGCAGTTCTTC. Translation gives CASSRSGSSDEQFF.

The chain carries TRBV18 and TRBJ2-3; D is ambiguous. The CDR3 consists of 14 residues. The germline V gene has CDR1 KGHSH and CDR2 LQKENI. Trimming pared 1 base from V and 1 base from J, leaving 6 bases between. The CDR3: CASSPLSGTDTQYF. CDR3 DNA sequence: TGTGCCAGCTCACCACTGAGCGGCACAGATACGCAGTATTTT.

This clone has a single count. The gene calls are TRBV28 and TRBJ2-1; D is perhaps TRBD2 (5 bases). The CDR3 consists of 14 residues. Germline V gene sequence: CDR1 MDHEN, CDR2 SYDVKM. V shed 10 bases and J shed 1 base, with 14 bases lying between them. CDR3 sequence: CATSPAQSYNEQFF. The CDR3 DNA reads as TGTGCCACTAGCCCCGCGCAATCCTACAATGAGCAGTTCTTC.

The genes are TRBV2 and TRBJ1-5; 7 nucleotides align to TRBD1. CDR1 SNHLY and CDR2 FYNNEI come from the germline V gene. There are 15 residues in the CDR3. Trimming at V came to 4 bases and at J to 1 base, leaving 4 bases not matched to a gene. CDR3 sequence reads: CASSARGRSNQPQHF. In DNA, the CDR3 is TGTGCCAGCAGTGCTAGGGGGCGAAGCAATCAGCCCCAGCATTTT.

This chain links TRBV30 with TRBJ2-7; D is unclear. Trimming removed 3 bases from V and 3 bases from J, with 6 bases in between. Germline CDR1 is GTSNPN and CDR2 is SVGIG (reference sequence). This CDR3 spans 11 amino acids. The CDR3 loop reads CAWRGLYEQYF. The CDR3 region has the DNA TGTGCCTGGAGGGGTCTCTACGAGCAGTACTTC. The full variable domain, rest sourced from reference TRBV30 and TRBJ2-7, is SQTIHQWPATLVQPVGSPLSLECTVEGTSNPNLYWYRQAAGRGLQLLFYSVGIGQISSEVPQNLSASRPQDRQFILSSKKLLLSDSGFYLCAWRGLYEQYFGPGTRLTVT.

The rearrangement links TRBV5-4 to TRBJ2-1; D remains unclear. Germline assignment: CDR1 SGHNT and CDR2 YYREEE (reference sequence). V was clipped by 2 bases and J by 10 bases, with 10 bases between them. CDR3 length: 12 residues. The CDR3 loop is CASSFTPREQFF. The CDR3 region has the DNA TGTGCCAGCAGCTTCACTCCTAGGGAGCAGTTCTTC.

This clone was seen only a few times. The chain employs TRBV7-2 and TRBJ2-1; 11 bases align to TRBD2. V was clipped by 3 bases and J by 7 bases; unmatched bases: 17. CDR1 SGHTA and CDR2 FQGNSA come from the germline V gene. CDR3 length equals 19 residues. CDR3: CASSFKLLLTSGSRNEQFF. In DNA, the CDR3 is TGTGCCAGCAGCTTCAAGCTCCTACTCACTAGCGGGAGTAGGAATGAGCAGTTCTTC.

The CDR3 reads CASSFLDTEAFF. The CDR3 nucleotides are TGTGCCAGCAGCTTTTTGGACACTGAAGCTTTCTTT. The V gene is TRBV11-2, the J gene TRBJ1-1; no firm D call. There are 12 residues in the CDR3. In germline, CDR1 is SGHAT, CDR2 FQNNGV. V was clipped by 3 bases and J by 3 bases, with 5 bases between them.

The CDR3 sequence: CARTQSSGANVLTF. The CDR3 DNA reads as TGTGCCCGAACCCAGAGCTCTGGGGCCAACGTCCTGACTTTC. The chain recombines TRBV30 with TRBJ2-6; D not certain. In germline, CDR1 is GTSNPN, CDR2 SVGIG (reference sequence). Trimming took off 8 bases at V and 0 bases at J, with 11 bases between the two ends. This CDR3 is built from 14 residues.

V usage is TRBV29-1 and J usage is TRBJ1-2; 9 bases line up with TRBD1. This CDR3 contains 11 residues. Unmatched junction bases numbered 5, after V lost 7 bases and J lost 8 bases. The germline gives CDR1 SQVTM, CDR2 ANQGSEA. The CDR3 DNA is TGCAGCGCAGGACAGGGGCGAGGCTACACCTTC. It encodes CSAGQGRGYTF.

The genes are TRBV29-1 and TRBJ2-4; 7 nucleotides match TRBD1. V was clipped by 7 bases and J by 7 bases; unmatched bases: 13. CDR3 length equals 14 residues. CDR1 is SQVTM and CDR2 is ANQGSEA in the germline V gene. As DNA, the CDR3 is TGCAGCGGGCTCTCGGACAGGTCGGGGAACATTCAGTACTTC. Protein: CSGLSDRSGNIQYF. Full variable domain (missing parts from reference TRBV29-1 and TRBJ2-4): SAVISQKPSRDICQRGTSLTIQCQVDSQVTMMFWYRQQPGQSLTLIATANQGSEATYESGFVIDKFPISRPNLTFSTLTVSNMSPEDSSIYLCSGLSDRSGNIQYFGAGTRLSVL.

This clone appeared a single time. The chain carries TRBV29-1 and TRBJ2-5; a possible D gene is TRBD2 (5 bases). With 3 bases removed from V and 6 bases from J, the gap between germline ends came to 11 bases. The CDR3 is 12 amino acids. Germline V gives CDR1 SQVTM, CDR2 ANQGSEA. The CDR3 coding sequence is TGCAGCGTTGAGAGGGAAGGTCAGACCCAGTACTTC. The encoded protein is CSVEREGQTQYF.

The chain is built from TRBV27 and TRBJ2-7, with D possibly being TRBD1 (5 bases). Trimming cost V 5 bases and J 4 bases, with 12 bases left between them. From germline, CDR1 is MNHEY and CDR2 SMNVEV (reference sequence). There are 13 residues in the CDR3. CDR3 nucleotides: TGTGCCAGCAGTCCTGGACAACAGTACGAGCAGTACTTC. Its translation is CASSPGQQYEQYF.

The J gene is TRBJ2-7, the V gene TRBV18; 9 nucleotides line up with TRBD1. The V segment lost 4 bases and the J segment 3 bases; nucleotides outside the gene matches: 4. Germline values: CDR1 KGHSH, CDR2 LQKENI. There are 14 residues in the CDR3. The CDR3 is CASSRQGQGYEQYF. The CDR3 nucleotides read TGTGCCAGCTCACGACAGGGACAGGGCTACGAGCAGTACTTC.

The chain employs TRBV18 and TRBJ2-4; possibly TRBD2 for D (6 bases). In germline, CDR1 is KGHSH, CDR2 LQKENI. The CDR3 contains 18 residues. V dropped 0 bases and J dropped 0 bases, with 15 bases sitting between them. This chain's CDR3 is CASSPPGLRGLAKNIQYF. CDR3 in DNA: TGTGCCAGCTCACCACCGGGTCTGCGGGGTCTAGCCAAAAACATTCAGTACTTC.

The chain carries TRBV18 and TRBJ1-2; 8 nucleotides agree with TRBD1. After removal of 6 bases from V and 4 bases from J, the junction contained 10 bases not matched to a gene. Germline-derived CDR1 and CDR2 are KGHSH and LQKENI. The CDR3 has 15 residues. CDR3 residues: CASSLGAGGTYGYTF. For the CDR3, the DNA is TGTGCCAGCTCCCTAGGGGCAGGGGGCACCTATGGCTACACCTTC.

The V call is TRBV29-1, the J call TRBJ2-1; 12 nucleotides line up with TRBD1. Looked up from germline, CDR1 is SQVTM and CDR2 is ANQGSEA. The CDR3 covers 12 residues. V lost 6 bases and J lost 15; bases outside the gene matches: 9. The DNA for the CDR3 is TGCAGCGTGGCGGGACAGGGGGCCGTTCGGTTCTTC. It codes for CSVAGQGAVRFF.

This sequence joins TRBV18 and TRBJ2-5; D remains unclear. Per the germline V gene, CDR1 is KGHSH and CDR2 is LQKENI. V was shortened by 5 bases and J by 3 bases, with 4 bases between the two germline ends. This CDR3 is 11 amino acids long. The CDR3 protein is CASSSKETQYF. The CDR3 DNA sequence: TGTGCCAGCTCATCAAAAGAGACCCAGTACTTC.

Turning to this clone: Other DNA sequences in the sample encode the same CDR3. Here the CDR3 reads CASSPDRGYGYTF. In nucleotides, the CDR3 is TGTGCCAGCAGCCCTGACAGGGGCTATGGCTACACCTTC. The chain uses TRBV11-2 and TRBJ1-2; 8 bases map to TRBD1. The germline CDR1 and CDR2 sequences are SGHAT and FQNNGV. This CDR3 region has 13 residues. With V trimmed by 5 bases and J by 4 bases, 3 bases remained unmatched.

The V and J genes are TRBV28 and TRBJ2-1; 7 nucleotides match TRBD2. CDR3 length: 14 residues. J lost 2 bases, V lost 8 bases, and 6 bases had no gene match. The germline gives CDR1 MDHEN, CDR2 SYDVKM. CDR3 loop: CASQMGGAYNEQFF. The CDR3 DNA sequence: TGTGCCAGCCAAATGGGGGGGGCCTACAATGAGCAGTTCTTC. The full variable domain, completed using reference TRBV28 and TRBJ2-1, is DVKVTQSSRYLVKRTGEKVFLECVQDMDHENMFWYRQDPGLGLRLIYFSYDVKMKEKGDIPEGYSVSREKKERFSLILESASTNQTSMYLCASQMGGAYNEQFFGPGTRLTVL.

CDR3 DNA sequence: TGTGCCAGCAGCGGGACAGGGCAAGAGACCCAGTACTTC. Translated: CASSGTGQETQYF. The chain has TRBV9 and TRBJ2-5; 8 nucleotides match TRBD1. Germline V CDR1 and CDR2: SGDLS, YYNGEE. CDR3 length: 13 residues. Germline trimming cut 3 bases from V and 2 bases from J; bases unmatched to any gene: 0.

V gene TRBV10-3 combines with J gene TRBJ2-7; weak D call: TRBD2 (5 bases). The CDR3 extends over 13 amino acids. Looked up from germline, CDR1 is ENHRY and CDR2 is SYGVKD. V was clipped by 0 bases and J by 6 bases, with 9 bases between them. CDR3 protein: CAISESDGVEQYF. In DNA, the CDR3 is TGTGCCATCAGTGAGTCGGACGGGGTCGAGCAGTACTTC.

The genes are TRBV6-6 and TRBJ2-5, with 7 nucleotides matching TRBD1. The CDR3 sequence is 14 residues long. Trimming took 6 bases from V and 3 from J; bases not matched to a gene: 7. The germline CDR1 and CDR2 sequences are MNHNY and SVGAGI (reference sequence). Here the CDR3 DNA reads TGTGCCAGCAGCCCCGGGACAGCCGAAGAGACCCAGTACTTC. It is translated as CASSPGTAEETQYF.

The V call is TRBV5-1, the J call TRBJ2-7, with 12 bases fitting TRBD2. The CDR3 has 15 residues. Losses at the gene ends were 4 bases for V and 3 bases for J; bases not matched to a gene: 5. Germline V gives CDR1 SGHRS, CDR2 YFSETQ. This CDR3 reads CASSPTSGGIYEQYF. CDR3 sequence (DNA): TGCGCCAGCAGCCCTACTAGCGGGGGGATCTACGAGCAGTACTTC.

This rearrangement joins TRBV7-9 to TRBJ2-3, with D perhaps matching TRBD1 (5 bases). This CDR3 comprises 16 residues. In germline, CDR1 is SEHNR, CDR2 FQNEAQ (reference sequence). V shed 4 bases and J shed 1 base, with 15 bases lying between them. The CDR3 loop is CASSSPWGFGTDTQYF. The DNA for the CDR3 is TGTGCCAGCAGCTCCCCTTGGGGCTTTGGCACAGATACGCAGTATTTT.

This clone appeared a few times. The V and J genes are TRBV5-1 and TRBJ1-6; 7 nucleotides agree with TRBD1. This CDR3 is 15 amino acids long. V gave up 0 bases and J gave up 9 bases; unmatched junction bases: 6. From germline, CDR1 is SGHRS and CDR2 YFSETQ. The CDR3 region has the DNA TGCGCCAGCAGCTTGGATGTAGGGGGCGGTTCACCCCTCCACTTT. Translated, it gives CASSLDVGGGSPLHF.

The chain has TRBV5-6 and TRBJ1-4; no clear D gene. CDR3 length equals 16 residues. V lost 2 bases to trimming and J lost 1 base, with 12 bases between them. From germline, CDR1 is SGHDT and CDR2 YYEEEE. Written as DNA, the CDR3 is TGTGCCAGCAGCTTTTCCGGGATAGGAACTAATGAAAAACTGTTTTTT. This sequence encodes CASSFSGIGTNEKLFF.